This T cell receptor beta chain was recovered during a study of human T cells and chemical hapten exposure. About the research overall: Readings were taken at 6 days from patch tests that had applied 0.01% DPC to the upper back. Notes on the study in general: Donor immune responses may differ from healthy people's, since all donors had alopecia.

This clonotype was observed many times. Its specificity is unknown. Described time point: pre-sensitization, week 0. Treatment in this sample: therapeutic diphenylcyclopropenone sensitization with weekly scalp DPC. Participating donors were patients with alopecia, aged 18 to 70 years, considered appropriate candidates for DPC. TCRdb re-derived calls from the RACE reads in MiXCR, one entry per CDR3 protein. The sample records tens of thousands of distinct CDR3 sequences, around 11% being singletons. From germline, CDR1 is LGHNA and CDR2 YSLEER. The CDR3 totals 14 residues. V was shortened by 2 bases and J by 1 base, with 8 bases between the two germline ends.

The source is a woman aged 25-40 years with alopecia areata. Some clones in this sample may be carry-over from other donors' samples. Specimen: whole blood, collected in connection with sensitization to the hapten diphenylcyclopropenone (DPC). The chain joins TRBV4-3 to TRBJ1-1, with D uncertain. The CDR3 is CASSQLYRNTEAFF. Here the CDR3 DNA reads TGCGCCAGCAGCCAATTATACAGGAACACTGAAGCTTTCTTT.